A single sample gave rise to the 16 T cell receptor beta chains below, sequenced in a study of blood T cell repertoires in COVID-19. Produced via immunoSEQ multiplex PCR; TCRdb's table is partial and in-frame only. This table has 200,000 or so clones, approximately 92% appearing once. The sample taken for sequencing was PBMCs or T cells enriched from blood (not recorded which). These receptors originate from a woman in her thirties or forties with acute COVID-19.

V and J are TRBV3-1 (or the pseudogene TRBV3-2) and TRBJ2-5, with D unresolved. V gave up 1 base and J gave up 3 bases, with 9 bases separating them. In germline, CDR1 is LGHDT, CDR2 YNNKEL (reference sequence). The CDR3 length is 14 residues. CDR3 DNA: TGTGCCAGCAGCCAAGGAGGTAGCAAAGAGACCCAGTACTTC. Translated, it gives CASSQGGSKETQYF.

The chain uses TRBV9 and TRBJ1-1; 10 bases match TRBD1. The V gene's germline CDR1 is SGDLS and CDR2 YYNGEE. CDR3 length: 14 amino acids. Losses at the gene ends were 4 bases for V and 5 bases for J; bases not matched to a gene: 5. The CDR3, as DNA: TGTGCCAGCAGCCCGGGGACAGGGGCAACTGAAGCTTTCTTT. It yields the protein CASSPGTGATEAFF.

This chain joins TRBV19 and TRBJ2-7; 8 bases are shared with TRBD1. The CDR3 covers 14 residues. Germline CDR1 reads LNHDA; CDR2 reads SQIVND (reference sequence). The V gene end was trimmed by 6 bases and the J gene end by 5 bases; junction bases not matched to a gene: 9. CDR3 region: CASSHGQGSHEQYF. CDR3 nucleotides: TGTGCCAGTAGCCACGGACAGGGAAGTCACGAGCAGTACTTC.

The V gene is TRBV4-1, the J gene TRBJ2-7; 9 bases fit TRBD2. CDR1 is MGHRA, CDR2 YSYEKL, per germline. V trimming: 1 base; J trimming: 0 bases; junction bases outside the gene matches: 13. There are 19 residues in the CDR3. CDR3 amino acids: CASSQGEAGGPFSSYEQYF. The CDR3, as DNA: TGCGCCAGCAGCCAAGGAGAAGCGGGAGGCCCTTTTAGCTCCTACGAGCAGTACTTC.

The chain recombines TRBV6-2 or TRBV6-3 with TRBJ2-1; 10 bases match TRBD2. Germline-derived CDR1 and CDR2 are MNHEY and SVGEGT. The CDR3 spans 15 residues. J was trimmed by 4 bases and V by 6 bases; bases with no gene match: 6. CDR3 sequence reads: CASSPSGRVYNEQFF. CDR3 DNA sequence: TGTGCCAGCAGCCCTAGCGGGAGAGTATACAATGAGCAGTTCTTC.

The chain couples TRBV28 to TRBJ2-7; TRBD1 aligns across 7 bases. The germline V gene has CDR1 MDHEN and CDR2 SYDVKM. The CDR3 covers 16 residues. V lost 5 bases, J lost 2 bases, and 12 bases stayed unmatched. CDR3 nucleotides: TGTGCCAGCAGTAAAAGTGGACAGGCCAACCCCTACGAGCAGTACTTC. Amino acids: CASSKSGQANPYEQYF. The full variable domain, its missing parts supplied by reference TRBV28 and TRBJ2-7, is DVKVTQSSRYLVKRTGEKVFLECVQDMDHENMFWYRQDPGLGLRLIYFSYDVKMKEKGDIPEGYSVSREKKERFSLILESASTNQTSMYLCASSKSGQANPYEQYFGPGTRLTVT.

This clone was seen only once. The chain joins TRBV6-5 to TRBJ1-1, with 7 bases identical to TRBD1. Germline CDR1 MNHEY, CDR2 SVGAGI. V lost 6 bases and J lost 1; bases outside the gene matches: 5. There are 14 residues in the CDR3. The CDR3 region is CASREGTANTEAFF. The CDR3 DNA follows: TGTGCCAGCAGAGAGGGGACAGCGAACACTGAAGCTTTCTTT.

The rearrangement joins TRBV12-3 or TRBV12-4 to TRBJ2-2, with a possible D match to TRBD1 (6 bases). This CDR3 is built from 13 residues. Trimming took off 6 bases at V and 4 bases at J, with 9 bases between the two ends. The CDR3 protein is CASRRTATGELFF. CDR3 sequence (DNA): TGTGCCAGCAGGCGGACAGCCACCGGGGAGCTGTTTTTT.

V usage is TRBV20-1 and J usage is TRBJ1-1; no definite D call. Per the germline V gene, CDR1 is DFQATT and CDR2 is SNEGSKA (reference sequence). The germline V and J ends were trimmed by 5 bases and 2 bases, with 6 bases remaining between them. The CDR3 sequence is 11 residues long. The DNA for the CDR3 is TGCAGTGCTGTATATAACACTGAAGCTTTCTTT. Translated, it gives CSAVYNTEAFF.

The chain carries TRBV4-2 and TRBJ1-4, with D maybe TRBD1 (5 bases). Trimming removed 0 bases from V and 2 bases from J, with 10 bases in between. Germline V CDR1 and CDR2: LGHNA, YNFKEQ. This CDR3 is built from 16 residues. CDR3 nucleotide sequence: TGTGCCAGCAGCCAAGATCCCCCAGGGACTAATGAAAAACTGTTTTTT. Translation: CASSQDPPGTNEKLFF.

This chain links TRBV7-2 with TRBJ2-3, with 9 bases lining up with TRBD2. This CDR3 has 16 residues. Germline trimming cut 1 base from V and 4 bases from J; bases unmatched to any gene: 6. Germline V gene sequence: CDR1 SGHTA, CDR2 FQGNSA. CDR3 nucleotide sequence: TGTGCCAGCAGCTTAGGCGGCGGGAGGGCGGCAGATACGCAGTATTTT. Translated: CASSLGGGRAADTQYF. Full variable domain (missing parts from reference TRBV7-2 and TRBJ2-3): GAGVSQSPSNKVTEKGKDVELRCDPISGHTALYWYRQSLGQGLEFLIYFQGNSAPDKSGLPSDRFSAERTGGSVSTLTIQRTQQEDSAVYLCASSLGGGRAADTQYFGPGTRLTVL.

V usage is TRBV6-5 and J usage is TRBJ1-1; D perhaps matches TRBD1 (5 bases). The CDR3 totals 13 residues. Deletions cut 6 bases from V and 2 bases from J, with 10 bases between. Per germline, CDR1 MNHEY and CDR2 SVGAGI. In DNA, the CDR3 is TGTGCCAGCAGGATAGGACATAACACTGAAGCTTTCTTT. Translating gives CASRIGHNTEAFF.

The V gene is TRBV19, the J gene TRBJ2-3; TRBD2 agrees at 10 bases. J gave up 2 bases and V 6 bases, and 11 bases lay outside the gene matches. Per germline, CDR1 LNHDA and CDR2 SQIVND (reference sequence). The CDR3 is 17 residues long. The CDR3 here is CASSMITSGDLTDTQYF. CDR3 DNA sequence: TGTGCCAGTAGCATGATCACTAGCGGGGACCTCACAGATACGCAGTATTTT.

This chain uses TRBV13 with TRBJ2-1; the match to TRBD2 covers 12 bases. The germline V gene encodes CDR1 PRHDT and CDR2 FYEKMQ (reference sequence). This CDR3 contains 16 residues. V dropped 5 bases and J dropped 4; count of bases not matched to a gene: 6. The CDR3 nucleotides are TGTGCCAGCAGCCTACACGGGACTAGCGGGTACAATGAGCAGTTCTTC. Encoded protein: CASSLHGTSGYNEQFF.

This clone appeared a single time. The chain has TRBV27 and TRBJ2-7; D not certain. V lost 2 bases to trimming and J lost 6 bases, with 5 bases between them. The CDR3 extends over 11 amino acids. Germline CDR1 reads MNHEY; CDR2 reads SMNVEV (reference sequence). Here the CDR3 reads CASSLNGEQYF. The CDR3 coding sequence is TGTGCCAGCAGTTTAAACGGCGAGCAGTACTTC.

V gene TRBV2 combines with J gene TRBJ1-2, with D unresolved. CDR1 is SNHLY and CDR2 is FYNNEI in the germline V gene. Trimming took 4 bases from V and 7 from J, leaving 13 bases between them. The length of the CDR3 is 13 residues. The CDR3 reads CASSAAGISGYTF. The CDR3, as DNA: TGTGCCAGCAGTGCGGCCGGGATTAGTGGCTACACCTTC.